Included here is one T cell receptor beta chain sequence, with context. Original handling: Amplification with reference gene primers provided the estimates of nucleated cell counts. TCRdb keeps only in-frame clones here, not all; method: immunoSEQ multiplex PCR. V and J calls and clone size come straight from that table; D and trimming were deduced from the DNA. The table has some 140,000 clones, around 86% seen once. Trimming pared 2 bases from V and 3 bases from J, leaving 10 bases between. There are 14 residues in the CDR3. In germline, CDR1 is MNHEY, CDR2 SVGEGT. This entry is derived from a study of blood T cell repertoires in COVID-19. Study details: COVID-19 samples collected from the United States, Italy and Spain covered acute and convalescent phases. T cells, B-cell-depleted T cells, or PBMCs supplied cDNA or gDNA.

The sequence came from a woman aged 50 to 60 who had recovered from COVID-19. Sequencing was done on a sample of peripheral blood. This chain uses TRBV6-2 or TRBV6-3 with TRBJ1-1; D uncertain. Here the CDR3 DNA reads TGTGCCAGCAGTTACCAATTCGGGTACACTGAAGCTTTCTTT. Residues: CASSYQFGYTEAFF.